This T cell receptor beta chain appears in the sequencing data of a study of shared clonotypes between healthy human individuals. The data were produced by immunoSEQ multiplex PCR, yet TCRdb's version contains in-frame clones alone and is incomplete. The sample records 2 million to 3 million clones, 93% being singletons. Germline loops: CDR1 SGHTA, CDR2 FQGTGA. The CDR3 runs to 15 residues. With 5 bases clipped from V and 7 bases from J, the junction kept 12 bases outside the gene matches. This receptor was obtained from a man between 18 and 29 years old in good health. Some clones in this sample may be carry-over from other donors' samples. Sequencing used naive CD4+ T cells from PBMCs. Subset defined: CD45RA+ positively selected. The chain carries TRBV7-3 and TRBJ2-7; 9 bases align to TRBD1. CDR3 DNA: TGTGCCAGCAGCGAAGACCCGGGACAGGGAAAGGAGCAGTACTTC. Amino acid sequence: CASSEDPGQGKEQYF.